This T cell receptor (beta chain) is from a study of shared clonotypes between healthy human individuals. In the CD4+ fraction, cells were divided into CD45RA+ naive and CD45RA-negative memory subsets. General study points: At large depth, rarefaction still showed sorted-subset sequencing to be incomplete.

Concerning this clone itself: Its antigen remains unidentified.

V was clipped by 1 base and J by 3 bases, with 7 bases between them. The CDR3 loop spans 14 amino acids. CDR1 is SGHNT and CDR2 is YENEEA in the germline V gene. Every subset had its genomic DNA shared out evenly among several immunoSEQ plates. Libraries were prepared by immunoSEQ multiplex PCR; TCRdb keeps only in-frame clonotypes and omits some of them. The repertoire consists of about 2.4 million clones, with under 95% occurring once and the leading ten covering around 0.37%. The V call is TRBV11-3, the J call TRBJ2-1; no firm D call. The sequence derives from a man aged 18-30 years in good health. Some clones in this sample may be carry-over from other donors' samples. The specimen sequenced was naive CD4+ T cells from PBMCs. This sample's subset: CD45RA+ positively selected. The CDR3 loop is CASSLGDGYNEQFF. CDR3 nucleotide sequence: TGTGCCAGCAGCTTAGGAGACGGCTACAATGAGCAGTTCTTC.